The 4 T cell receptor beta chains presented below share a single source sample, sequenced in a study of T cells in localized non-small cell lung cancer. Libraries were prepared by immunoSEQ multiplex PCR; TCRdb keeps only in-frame clonotypes and omits some of them. The sample has 50,000 to 60,000 clones, about 87% seen once. Sample: PBMCs, taken before any cancer treatment. These receptor sequences come from a female donor with stage II lung adenocarcinoma.

The V call is TRBV7-2, the J call TRBJ1-4; D unclear. The CDR3 consists of 14 residues. Trimming removed 3 bases from V and 0 bases from J, with 5 bases in between. CDR1 is SGHTA and CDR2 is FQGNSA in the germline V gene. The DNA of the CDR3 is TGTGCCAGCAGCTTGGGAGCAACTAATGAAAAACTGTTTTTT. It codes for CASSLGATNEKLFF.

This clone was found once. The V call is TRBV14, the J call TRBJ1-4; D might be TRBD1 (5 bases). V was pared by 4 bases and J by 4 bases, with 7 bases between. This CDR3 spans 13 amino acids. The germline V gene has CDR1 SGHDN and CDR2 FVKESK. CDR3 residues: CASSRQINEKLFF. The CDR3 DNA reads as TGTGCCAGCAGCCGACAGATTAATGAAAAACTGTTTTTT.

The rearrangement joins TRBV19 to TRBJ2-2; D is possibly TRBD2 (5 bases). The CDR3 is 12 residues long. Germline V CDR1 and CDR2: LNHDA, SQIVND (reference sequence). Trimming removed 7 bases at V and 6 bases at J, with 9 bases between. CDR3 loop: CASKEGAGELFF. As DNA, the CDR3 is TGTGCCAGTAAAGAGGGTGCCGGGGAGCTGTTTTTT. The whole variable domain, remainder taken from reference TRBV19 and TRBJ2-2, is DGGITQSPKYLFRKEGQNVTLSCEQNLNHDAMYWYRQDPGQGLRLIYYSQIVNDFQKGDIAEGYSVSREKKESFPLTVTSAQKNPTAFYLCASKEGAGELFFGEGSRLTVL.

By share, this clone counts as medium-sized (0.01 to 0.1%). The chain uses TRBV2 and TRBJ1-1, with D tentatively TRBD1 (6 bases). Germline-derived CDR1 and CDR2 are SNHLY and FYNNEI. V shed 5 bases and J shed 0 bases, with 13 bases lying between them. This CDR3 has 15 residues. The CDR3 loop reads CASSTYRVMNTEAFF. DNA of the CDR3: TGTGCCAGCAGTACATACAGGGTCATGAACACTGAAGCTTTCTTT.